The 19 T cell receptor beta chains presented below share a single source sample, sequenced in a study of OX40 agonist ivuxolimab in advanced cancers. Profiling relied on immunoSEQ multiplex PCR, and the TCRdb table lists in-frame clones only, not all of them. Counted here are about 30,000 clones, less than 90% occurring once; the ten biggest clones make up around 23%. The sequencing here drew on CD4+ or CD8+ T cells sorted from blood, taken in a trial of the OX40 agonist ivuxolimab. The receptors were gathered from an adult with an advanced solid tumor such as melanoma, head and neck, liver or kidney cancer.

The genes are TRBV7-9 and TRBJ2-7; D ambiguous. There are 12 residues in the CDR3. V was cut by 4 bases and J by 6 bases, with 10 bases left in between. In germline, CDR1 is SEHNR, CDR2 FQNEAQ (reference sequence). CDR3 in DNA: TGTGCCAGCAGCTATCCAGACGGCGAGCAGTACTTC. Translated: CASSYPDGEQYF.

This chain links TRBV19 with TRBJ1-2, with D perhaps matching TRBD1 (5 bases). Germline-derived CDR1 and CDR2 are LNHDA and SQIVND (reference sequence). The CDR3 contains 14 residues. V was clipped by 2 bases and J by 5 bases, with 12 bases between them. The chain's CDR3 is CASSITGRGYGYTF. The CDR3 DNA is TGTGCCAGTAGTATAACCGGTCGGGGGTATGGCTACACCTTC. Full variable domain (outside the CDR3, taken from reference TRBV19 and TRBJ1-2): DGGITQSPKYLFRKEGQNVTLSCEQNLNHDAMYWYRQDPGQGLRLIYYSQIVNDFQKGDIAEGYSVSREKKESFPLTVTSAQKNPTAFYLCASSITGRGYGYTFGSGTRLTVV.

This chain uses TRBV6-5 with TRBJ2-3; no clear D. V was clipped by 0 bases and J by 2 bases, with 3 bases between them. This CDR3 region has 13 residues. Germline V gene data show CDR1 as MNHEY and CDR2 as SVGAGI. The CDR3 DNA follows: TGTGCCAGCAGTTACTCGTACACAGATACGCAGTATTTT. This codes for CASSYSYTDTQYF.

The chain combines TRBV27 with TRBJ2-7, with 9 bases aligning to TRBD1. The V and J ends lost 6 bases and 11 bases, in that order; junction bases with no gene match: 5. The CDR3 is 11 residues long. The V gene's germline CDR1 is MNHEY and CDR2 SMNVEV (reference sequence). The CDR3 here is CASRRTGEEYF. The CDR3, as DNA: TGTGCCAGCAGGAGGACAGGGGAAGAGTACTTC.

This sequence joins TRBV19 and TRBJ1-2; TRBD1 might be the D (5 bases). Germline values: CDR1 LNHDA, CDR2 SQIVND (reference sequence). Trimming removed 5 bases from V and 9 bases from J, with 13 bases in between. This CDR3 is built from 12 residues. The CDR3 sequence: CASSSGPKSYTF. CDR3 nucleotide sequence: TGTGCCAGTAGTTCAGGGCCGAAGAGCTACACCTTC.

The V call is TRBV30, the J call TRBJ2-5; possibly TRBD1 or TRBD2 for D (6 bases each). Trimming pared 0 bases from V and 5 bases from J, leaving 13 bases between. The CDR3 spans 14 residues. The germline gives CDR1 GTSNPN, CDR2 SVGIG (reference sequence). The CDR3 sequence: CAWSVRGARETQYF. The CDR3, as DNA: TGTGCCTGGAGTGTAAGGGGGGCGCGGGAGACCCAGTACTTC. Using reference TRBV30 and TRBJ2-5 for the parts outside the CDR3, the full variable domain is SQTIHQWPATLVQPVGSPLSLECTVEGTSNPNLYWYRQAAGRGLQLLFYSVGIGQISSEVPQNLSASRPQDRQFILSSKKLLLSDSGFYLCAWSVRGARETQYFGPGTRLLVL.

A note on this clone: The junction differs from germline at one of its ends, possibly a read error. This chain joins TRBV7-7 and TRBJ2-1; TRBD1 aligns across 8 bases. The CDR3 is 15 amino acids. Looked up from germline, CDR1 is SSHAT and CDR2 is FNYEAQ (reference sequence). In nucleotides, the CDR3 is TGTGCTAGCAGCCCCCGGACAGGGCTGAGGTCCGAGCAGTTCTTC. Translation gives CASSPRTGLRSEQFF.

V usage is TRBV5-6 and J usage is TRBJ2-7; D is uncertain. V shed 4 bases and J shed 4 bases, with 18 bases lying between them. Germline values: CDR1 SGHDT, CDR2 YYEEEE. The CDR3 sequence is 15 residues long. The CDR3 DNA reads as TGTGCCAGCAGCCCATCAGGACCGGAGATATACGAGCAGTACTTC. As protein: CASSPSGPEIYEQYF.

The rearrangement links TRBV5-6 to TRBJ2-7; tentative D call: TRBD2 (6 bases). Trimming pared 4 bases from V and 4 bases from J, leaving 9 bases between. The length of the CDR3 is 12 residues. Germline CDR1 SGHDT, CDR2 YYEEEE. The CDR3 loop is CASSLEGYEQYF. CDR3 nucleotides: TGTGCCAGCAGCCTGGAGGGGTACGAGCAGTACTTC.

The CDR3 DNA is TGTGCCAGCAGCACTCGACAGGGTGTTCGGAATTCACCCCTCCACTTT. It encodes CASSTRQGVRNSPLHF. The chain links TRBV5-6 to TRBJ1-6; 7 bases are shared with TRBD1. With V trimmed by 4 bases and J by 7 bases, 11 bases remained unmatched. Germline loops: CDR1 SGHDT, CDR2 YYEEEE. The CDR3 has 16 amino acids.

The chain combines TRBV4-1 with TRBJ1-2; TRBD1 might be the D (5 bases). The V end was cut by 0 bases, the J end by 6 bases, with 14 bases between. The CDR3 contains 15 residues. Germline V gene sequence: CDR1 MGHRA, CDR2 YSYEKL. Written as DNA, the CDR3 is TGCGCCAGCAGCCAAGATCCTGGACACCCGGATGGCTACACCTTC. Translated: CASSQDPGHPDGYTF.

V is TRBV5-8 and J is TRBJ1-5, with 9 bases that match TRBD1. V was pared by 3 bases and J by 5 bases, with 3 bases of the junction left unmatched. The CDR3 extends over 14 amino acids. Germline lookup yields CDR1 SGHTS and CDR2 YDEGEE. DNA for the CDR3: TGTGCCAGCAGCTCTGGACAGGGGCATCAGCCCCAGCATTTT. Translation: CASSSGQGHQPQHF.

The chain joins TRBV5-4 to TRBJ2-7; D call uncertain. CDR1 is SGHNT, CDR2 YYREEE, per germline (reference sequence). The CDR3 sequence is 12 residues long. The V end lost 2 bases, the J end lost 2 bases, and 5 bases lay between the germline ends. In DNA, the CDR3 is TGTGCCAGCAGCTTTGGGACCTACGAGCAGTACTTC. Protein: CASSFGTYEQYF.

The chain is built from TRBV5-4 and TRBJ2-7, with D perhaps matching TRBD1 (5 bases). The germline CDR1 and CDR2 sequences are SGHNT and YYREEE (reference sequence). The CDR3 contains 14 residues. The germline V and J ends were trimmed by 0 bases and 0 bases, with 7 bases remaining between them. This chain's CDR3 is CASSLGQSSYEQYF. The CDR3, as DNA: TGTGCCAGCAGCTTGGGACAGAGCTCCTACGAGCAGTACTTC. Full variable domain (missing parts from reference TRBV5-4 and TRBJ2-7): ETGVTQSPTHLIKTRGQQVTLRCSSQSGHNTVSWYQQALGQGPQFIFQYYREEENGRGNFPPRFSGLQFPNYSSELNVNALELDDSALYLCASSLGQSSYEQYFGPGTRLTVT.

The J gene is TRBJ2-4, the V gene TRBV28; D is undetermined. This CDR3 has 15 residues. Trimming removed 2 bases from V and 0 bases from J, with 8 bases in between. The germline V gene encodes CDR1 MDHEN and CDR2 SYDVKM. CDR3 loop: CASSLGHLAKNIQYF. DNA for the CDR3: TGTGCCAGCAGTTTAGGGCACCTAGCCAAAAACATTCAGTACTTC.

This chain uses TRBV29-1 with TRBJ2-1, with 7 bases fitting TRBD2. This CDR3 has 19 amino acids. From germline, CDR1 is SQVTM and CDR2 ANQGSEA. The ends lost 4 bases at V and 5 bases at J; junction bases unmatched: 23. CDR3 coding DNA: TGCAGCGTTGCCAATCCCACCCTTCGGACTAGTAATTTTCACAATGAGCAGTTCTTC. It is translated as CSVANPTLRTSNFHNEQFF.

The chain uses TRBV28 and TRBJ2-7; D is uncertain. The CDR3 has 14 residues. The V gene's germline CDR1 is MDHEN and CDR2 SYDVKM. V gave up 2 bases and J gave up 5 bases, with 13 bases separating them. This CDR3 is CASSLDNSPHEQYF. CDR3 DNA: TGTGCCAGCAGTTTAGACAATTCCCCCCACGAGCAGTACTTC.

J is TRBJ2-7 and V is TRBV27, with no clear D. In germline, CDR1 is MNHEY, CDR2 SMNVEV (reference sequence). The CDR3 covers 11 residues. Trimming shortened V by 1 base and J by 6 bases, and 4 bases separated the two germline ends. The CDR3 sequence is CASSLYGEQYF. The CDR3, as DNA: TGTGCCAGCAGTTTATACGGCGAGCAGTACTTC.

The chain combines TRBV5-3 with TRBJ1-6, with D perhaps TRBD1 (5 bases). TRBV5-3 qualifies as an ORF whose function is uncertain. V was shortened by 5 bases and J by 0 bases, with 12 bases between the two germline ends. The CDR3 runs to 16 residues. CDR3 amino acids: CARSWGGSSYNSPLHF. DNA for the CDR3: TGTGCCAGAAGTTGGGGGGGTAGCTCCTATAATTCACCCCTCCACTTT.